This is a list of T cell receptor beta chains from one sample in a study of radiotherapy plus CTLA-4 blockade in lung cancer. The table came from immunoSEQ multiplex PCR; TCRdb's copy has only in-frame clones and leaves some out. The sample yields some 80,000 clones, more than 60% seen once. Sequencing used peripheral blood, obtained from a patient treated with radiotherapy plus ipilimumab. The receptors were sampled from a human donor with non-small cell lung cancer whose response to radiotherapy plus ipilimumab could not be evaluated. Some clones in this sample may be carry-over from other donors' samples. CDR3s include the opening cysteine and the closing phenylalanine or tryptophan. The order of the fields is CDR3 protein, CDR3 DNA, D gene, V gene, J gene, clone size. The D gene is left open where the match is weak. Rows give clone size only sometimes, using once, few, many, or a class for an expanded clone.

CDR3aa: CASSQALAGPSGNTIYF; CDR3nt: TGCGCCAGCAGCCAAGCGCTGGCAGGCCCCTCTGGAAACACCATATATTTT; d_gene: NA; v_gene: TRBV4-1; j_gene: TRBJ1-3; abundance: few
CDR3aa: CASSGETGVTSPLHF; CDR3nt: TGTGCCAGCAGTGGAGAGACAGGGGTAACTTCACCCCTCCACTTT; d_gene: TRBD1; v_gene: TRBV2; j_gene: TRBJ1-6; abundance: NA
CDR3aa: CASSIDRGVGTGELFF; CDR3nt: TGTGCCAGTAGTATAGACAGGGGGGTTGGCACCGGGGAGCTGTTTTTT; d_gene: NA; v_gene: TRBV19; j_gene: TRBJ2-2; abundance: NA
CDR3aa: CSVSASGQPQHF; CDR3nt: TGCAGCGTCTCTGCCTCGGGACAGCCCCAGCATTTT; d_gene: NA; v_gene: TRBV29-1; j_gene: TRBJ1-5; abundance: NA
CDR3aa: CASVGRGIPADTQYF; CDR3nt: TGTGCCAGCGTAGGGCGGGGGATCCCAGCAGATACGCAGTATTTT; d_gene: TRBD2; v_gene: TRBV11-3; j_gene: TRBJ2-3; abundance: NA
CDR3aa: CASRDLMTVQFF; CDR3nt: TGCGCCAGCAGGGATTTAATGACAGTCCAGTTCTTC; d_gene: NA; v_gene: TRBV10-1; j_gene: TRBJ2-1; abundance: NA
CDR3aa: CASGLAGGPYEQYF; CDR3nt: TGTGCCAGCGGACTAGCGGGGGGGCCTTACGAGCAGTACTTC; d_gene: TRBD2; v_gene: TRBV6-5; j_gene: TRBJ2-7; abundance: once
CDR3aa: CASSPEPGQVDETQYF; CDR3nt: TGCGCCAGCAGCCCCGAACCCGGACAGGTCGATGAGACCCAGTACTTC; d_gene: TRBD1; v_gene: TRBV5-1; j_gene: TRBJ2-5; abundance: once
CDR3aa: CASSLNSGELFF; CDR3nt: TGTGCCAGCAGCTTGAATAGCGGGGAGCTGTTTTTT; d_gene: NA; v_gene: TRBV7-2; j_gene: TRBJ2-2; abundance: once
CDR3aa: CASSSPRQGGNTEAFF; CDR3nt: TGTGCCAGTAGTAGCCCCAGACAGGGAGGGAACACTGAAGCTTTCTTT; d_gene: TRBD1; v_gene: TRBV19; j_gene: TRBJ1-1; abundance: NA
CDR3aa: CASSQGETGANEKLFF; CDR3nt: TGCGCCAGCAGCCAAGGCGAGACAGGCGCTAATGAAAAACTGTTTTTT; d_gene: NA; v_gene: TRBV4-3; j_gene: TRBJ1-4; abundance: few
CDR3aa: CASSVQGGMNTEAFF; CDR3nt: TGTGCCAGCAGTGTGCAGGGAGGGATGAACACTGAAGCTTTCTTT; d_gene: NA; v_gene: TRBV6-4; j_gene: TRBJ1-1; abundance: few
CDR3aa: CASSPEIYEQYF; CDR3nt: TGTGCCAGCTCACCCGAGATATACGAGCAGTACTTC; d_gene: NA; v_gene: TRBV18; j_gene: TRBJ2-7; abundance: NA
CDR3aa: CSVEDPRVRDNGYTF; CDR3nt: TGCAGCGTTGAAGACCCTAGGGTCAGGGATAATGGCTACACCTTC; d_gene: NA; v_gene: TRBV29-1; j_gene: TRBJ1-2; abundance: NA
CDR3aa: CASSQTGSWSLSGSGNTIYF; CDR3nt: TGCGCCAGCAGCCAGACGGGGAGCTGGAGTCTGTCCGGGTCTGGAAACACCATATATTTT; d_gene: NA; v_gene: TRBV4-3; j_gene: TRBJ1-3; abundance: NA
CDR3aa: CASSSQGRTEAFF; CDR3nt: TGTGCCAGCAGTAGTCAGGGGCGGACTGAAGCTTTCTTT; d_gene: NA; v_gene: TRBV6-1; j_gene: TRBJ1-1; abundance: once
CDR3aa: CASSLFPGADTGELFF; CDR3nt: TGTGCCAGCAGTCTCTTCCCGGGAGCAGACACCGGGGAGCTGTTTTTT; d_gene: NA; v_gene: TRBV27; j_gene: TRBJ2-2; abundance: NA
CDR3aa: CASRGRTGLEQGELFF; CDR3nt: TGTGCCAGCAGAGGCCGGACAGGACTGGAGCAAGGGGAGCTGTTTTTT; d_gene: TRBD1; v_gene: TRBV6-6; j_gene: TRBJ2-2; abundance: NA
CDR3aa: CASTLTQGGANTEAFF; CDR3nt: TGCGCCAGCACACTGACCCAGGGAGGGGCGAACACTGAAGCTTTCTTT; d_gene: NA; v_gene: TRBV5-1; j_gene: TRBJ1-1; abundance: few
CDR3aa: CSVGKDRAAETQYF; CDR3nt: TGCAGCGTTGGAAAGGACAGGGCTGCAGAGACCCAGTACTTC; d_gene: TRBD1; v_gene: TRBV29-1; j_gene: TRBJ2-5; abundance: NA
CDR3aa: CASSLGTSGGYSSTDTQYF; CDR3nt: TGCGCCAGCAGCCTCGGGACTAGCGGGGGCTATTCTAGCACAGATACGCAGTATTTT; d_gene: TRBD2; v_gene: TRBV5-1; j_gene: TRBJ2-3; abundance: NA
CDR3aa: CASSSGGEETQYF; CDR3nt: TGCGCCAGCAGCTCAGGGGGTGAGGAGACCCAGTACTTC; d_gene: TRBD1; v_gene: TRBV5-1; j_gene: TRBJ2-5; abundance: NA
CDR3aa: CASSVANRPGLNTIYF; CDR3nt: TGTGCCAGCAGCGTAGCGAACCGGCCCGGGTTAAACACCATATATTTT; d_gene: NA; v_gene: TRBV9; j_gene: TRBJ1-3; abundance: NA
CDR3aa: CASSLAEGTDTQYF; CDR3nt: TGCGCCAGCAGCTTGGCAGAGGGCACAGATACGCAGTATTTT; d_gene: NA; v_gene: TRBV5-1; j_gene: TRBJ2-3; abundance: few
CDR3aa: CASSTLSSRGYTF; CDR3nt: TGTGCCAGCAGTACCCTCTCAAGCCGAGGCTACACCTTC; d_gene: NA; v_gene: TRBV6-1; j_gene: TRBJ1-2; abundance: NA
CDR3aa: CSVVALASTDTQYF; CDR3nt: TGCAGCGTTGTGGCATTAGCTAGCACAGATACGCAGTATTTT; d_gene: NA; v_gene: TRBV29-1; j_gene: TRBJ2-3; abundance: NA
CDR3aa: CASSLTGYEQYF; CDR3nt: TGTGCCAGCAGTTTAACAGGGTACGAGCAGTACTTC; d_gene: NA; v_gene: TRBV28; j_gene: TRBJ2-7; abundance: NA
CDR3aa: CASSTGGRVVSNYGYTF; CDR3nt: TGTGCCAGTAGTACGGGGGGCAGGGTTGTGTCGAACTATGGCTACACCTTC; d_gene: NA; v_gene: TRBV19; j_gene: TRBJ1-2; abundance: few
CDR3aa: CSVVSGAQNTGELFF; CDR3nt: TGCAGCGTTGTTTCAGGGGCTCAGAACACCGGGGAGCTGTTTTTT; d_gene: NA; v_gene: TRBV29-1; j_gene: TRBJ2-2; abundance: NA
CDR3aa: CASSPAHNSHYEQYF; CDR3nt: TGTGCCAGCTCACCTGCACATAATTCACACTACGAGCAGTACTTC; d_gene: NA; v_gene: TRBV18; j_gene: TRBJ2-7; abundance: NA
CDR3aa: CASSGETGPNTGELFF; CDR3nt: TGTGCCAGCAGCGGGGAAACAGGGCCGAACACCGGGGAGCTGTTTTTT; d_gene: NA; v_gene: TRBV9; j_gene: TRBJ2-2; abundance: NA
CDR3aa: CASSFAPQGYEQYF; CDR3nt: TGTGCCAGCAGCTTTGCGCCACAGGGATACGAGCAGTACTTC; d_gene: NA; v_gene: TRBV12-1; j_gene: TRBJ2-7; abundance: NA
CDR3aa: CATSERNTGYEQYF; CDR3nt: TGTGCCACCAGCGAAAGAAACACGGGCTACGAGCAGTACTTC; d_gene: NA; v_gene: TRBV15; j_gene: TRBJ2-7; abundance: NA
CDR3aa: CASSLGQGREKLFF; CDR3nt: TGCGCCAGCAGCTTGGGACAGGGCAGGGAAAAACTGTTTTTT; d_gene: TRBD1; v_gene: TRBV5-1; j_gene: TRBJ1-4; abundance: NA
CDR3aa: CASSYAGGPYEQYF; CDR3nt: TGTGCCAGCAGTTACGCGGGGGGACCCTACGAGCAGTACTTC; d_gene: TRBD2; v_gene: TRBV6-5; j_gene: TRBJ2-7; abundance: NA
CDR3aa: CASSEPIPTGTNTGELFF; CDR3nt: TGTGCCAGCAGTGAACCAATTCCGACAGGCACGAACACCGGGGAGCTGTTTTTT; d_gene: NA; v_gene: TRBV6-1; j_gene: TRBJ2-2; abundance: NA
CDR3aa: CASSLDRFYGYTF; CDR3nt: TGTGCCAGCAGCCTGGACAGGTTCTATGGCTACACCTTC; d_gene: TRBD1; v_gene: TRBV27; j_gene: TRBJ1-2; abundance: NA
CDR3aa: CATRAGTSTDTQYF; CDR3nt: TGTGCCACCAGAGCGGGGACTAGCACAGATACGCAGTATTTT; d_gene: TRBD2; v_gene: TRBV28; j_gene: TRBJ2-3; abundance: NA
CDR3aa: CASSLDRNYGYTF; CDR3nt: TGTGCCAGCAGTTTAGACAGGAACTATGGCTACACCTTC; d_gene: NA; v_gene: TRBV27; j_gene: TRBJ1-2; abundance: NA
CDR3aa: CASSTTSGGNTDTQYF; CDR3nt: TGTGCCAGTAGTACCACTAGCGGGGGGAACACAGATACGCAGTATTTT; d_gene: TRBD2; v_gene: TRBV19; j_gene: TRBJ2-3; abundance: NA
CDR3aa: CASRDRGHTQYF; CDR3nt: TGTGCCAGCAGGGACAGGGGCCATACGCAGTATTTT; d_gene: TRBD1; v_gene: TRBV2; j_gene: TRBJ2-3; abundance: NA
CDR3aa: CASSQASTGWNTEAFF; CDR3nt: TGCGCCAGCAGCCAAGCTTCAACAGGCTGGAACACTGAAGCTTTCTTT; d_gene: NA; v_gene: TRBV4-3; j_gene: TRBJ1-1; abundance: few
CDR3aa: CASSRPDQRGVDEQFF; CDR3nt: TGTGCCAGCAGCCGCCCGGACCAGCGGGGGGTCGATGAGCAGTTCTTC; d_gene: TRBD2; v_gene: TRBV5-4; j_gene: TRBJ2-1; abundance: NA
CDR3aa: CASSSQGAHGTDTQYF; CDR3nt: TGTGCCAGCAGTTCTCAGGGGGCACATGGCACAGATACGCAGTATTTT; d_gene: TRBD1; v_gene: TRBV27; j_gene: TRBJ2-3; abundance: NA
CDR3aa: CASRGTVANTGELFF; CDR3nt: TGCGCCAGCAGAGGGACAGTCGCGAACACCGGGGAGCTGTTTTTT; d_gene: TRBD1; v_gene: TRBV5-1; j_gene: TRBJ2-2; abundance: once
CDR3aa: CASSLGLTADYGYTF; CDR3nt: TGCGCCAGCAGCCTGGGACTCACGGCGGACTATGGCTACACCTTC; d_gene: NA; v_gene: TRBV5-1; j_gene: TRBJ1-2; abundance: once
CDR3aa: CASSYRGGVYEQYF; CDR3nt: TGTGCCAGCAGTTACAGGGGCGGGGTATACGAGCAGTACTTC; d_gene: NA; v_gene: TRBV6-5; j_gene: TRBJ2-7; abundance: NA
CDR3aa: CASGLALLAQETQYF; CDR3nt: TGTGCTAGTGGTTTGGCACTGCTCGCCCAAGAGACCCAGTACTTC; d_gene: NA; v_gene: TRBV12-5; j_gene: TRBJ2-5; abundance: NA
CDR3aa: CASSIQGAINYGYTF; CDR3nt: TGTGCCAGCTCTATACAGGGGGCGATTAACTATGGCTACACCTTC; d_gene: TRBD1; v_gene: TRBV18; j_gene: TRBJ1-2; abundance: once
CDR3aa: CASSARHRGEETQYF; CDR3nt: TGTGCCAGCAGCGCCCGCCACAGGGGAGAAGAGACCCAGTACTTC; d_gene: TRBD1; v_gene: TRBV7-2; j_gene: TRBJ2-5; abundance: NA
CDR3aa: CASSQDRSRGGTQYF; CDR3nt: TGCGCCAGCAGCCAGGACAGGTCTAGGGGAGGTACGCAGTATTTT; d_gene: NA; v_gene: TRBV5-1; j_gene: TRBJ2-3; abundance: NA
CDR3aa: CASSLRVERETQYF; CDR3nt: TGTGCCAGCAGCTTACGGGTGGAGCGAGAGACCCAGTACTTC; d_gene: NA; v_gene: TRBV7-9; j_gene: TRBJ2-5; abundance: NA
CDR3aa: CASSLAGTSLPDTQYF; CDR3nt: TGCGCCAGCAGCTTGGCCGGGACTAGCCTCCCAGATACGCAGTATTTT; d_gene: TRBD2; v_gene: TRBV5-1; j_gene: TRBJ2-3; abundance: once
CDR3aa: CASSQEWYGVRGDEQYF; CDR3nt: TGTGCCAGCAGCCAAGAGTGGTATGGGGTCAGGGGAGACGAGCAGTACTTC; d_gene: NA; v_gene: TRBV4-2; j_gene: TRBJ2-7; abundance: NA